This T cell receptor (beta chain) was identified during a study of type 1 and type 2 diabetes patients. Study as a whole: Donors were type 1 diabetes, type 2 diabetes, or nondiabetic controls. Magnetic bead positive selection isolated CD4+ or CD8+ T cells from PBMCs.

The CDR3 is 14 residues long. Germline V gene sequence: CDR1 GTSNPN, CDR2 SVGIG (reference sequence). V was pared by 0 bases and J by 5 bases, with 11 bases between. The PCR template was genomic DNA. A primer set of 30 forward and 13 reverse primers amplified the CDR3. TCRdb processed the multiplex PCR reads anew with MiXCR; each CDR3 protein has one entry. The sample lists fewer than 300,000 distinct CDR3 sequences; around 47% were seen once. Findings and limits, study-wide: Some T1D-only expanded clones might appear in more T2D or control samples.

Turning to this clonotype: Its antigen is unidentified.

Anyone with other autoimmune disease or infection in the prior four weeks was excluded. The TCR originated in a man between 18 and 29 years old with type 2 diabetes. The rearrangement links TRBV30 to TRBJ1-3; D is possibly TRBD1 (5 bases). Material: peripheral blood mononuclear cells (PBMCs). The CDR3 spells CAWSVQGGRNTIYF. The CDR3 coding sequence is TGTGCCTGGAGTGTGCAGGGCGGTAGAAACACCATATATTTT.